This T cell receptor beta chain is from a study of shared clonotypes between healthy human individuals. Points from the study as a whole: The generation probabilities recorded for non-shared clonotypes fell below those of clonotypes shared by all four donors. Naive subsets generally exceeded memory subsets in estimated richness.

Recent vaccinations or acute infections were absent in the healthy HIV-negative adult donors. Within Nashville, Tennessee resided all donors, each a Caucasian adult. CDR1 is GTSNPN and CDR2 is SVGIG in the germline V gene (reference sequence). Trimming cost V 1 base and J 4 bases, with 16 bases left between them. The CDR3 sequence is 15 residues long. The assay was immunoSEQ multiplex PCR, and TCRdb's table has in-frame clones only and misses some. The sample yields approximately 2.5 million clones, approximately 90% seen once. On this clone: Its antigen is still unknown.

The V and J genes are TRBV30 and TRBJ1-2, with TRBD1 as a possible D gene (5 bases). This clonotype originated in a man in his late teens or twenties in good health. Sample: naive CD4+ T cells sorted from blood. Regarding subset: CD45RA+ positively selected. The CDR3 DNA follows: TGTGCCTGGAGTGCCCGACAGAGGCGCGGCTATGGCTACACCTTC. This encodes CAWSARQRRGYGYTF.